This T cell receptor (beta chain) appears in the sequencing data of a study of OX40 agonist ivuxolimab in advanced cancers. Study at large: Patients were infused with ivuxolimab every 2 weeks at 0.01 to 10 mg/kg.

Study-wide results and limits: The authors did not determine the antigen specificity of the expanded peripheral T cells. CD4+ and CD8+ T cells in blood underwent clonal expansion by week 6 at 0.1 to 3.0 mg/kg. CD4+ T cells averaged fewer expanded clones than CD8+ T cells.

The germline CDR1 and CDR2 sequences are MGHDK and SYGVNS. The CDR3 sequence is 13 residues long. The V end lost 3 bases, the J end lost 11 bases, and 11 bases lay between the germline ends. Details on this clone: The antigen is unknown.

Profiled with immunoSEQ multiplex PCR; TCRdb holds only in-frame clones, not every one. Of over 85,000 clones in the sample, 84% were seen once. This specimen consisted of CD4+ or CD8+ T cells sorted from blood, obtained in a trial of the OX40 agonist ivuxolimab. This clonotype originated in an adult with an advanced solid tumor such as melanoma, head and neck, liver or kidney cancer. The rearrangement uses TRBV25-1 and TRBJ1-6; D is undetermined. For the CDR3, the DNA is TGTGCCAGCAGTGACGCCCGCCAGGCACCCCTCCACTTT. Amino acids: CASSDARQAPLHF.